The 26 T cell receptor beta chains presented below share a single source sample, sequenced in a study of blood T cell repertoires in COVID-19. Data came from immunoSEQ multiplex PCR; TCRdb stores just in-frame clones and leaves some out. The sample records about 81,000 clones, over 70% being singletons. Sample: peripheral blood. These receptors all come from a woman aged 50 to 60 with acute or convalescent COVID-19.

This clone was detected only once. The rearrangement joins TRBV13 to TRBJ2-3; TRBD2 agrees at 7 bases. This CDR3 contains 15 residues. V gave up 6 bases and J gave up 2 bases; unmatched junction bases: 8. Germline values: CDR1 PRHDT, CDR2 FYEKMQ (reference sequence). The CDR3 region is CASRQSGAPTDTQYF. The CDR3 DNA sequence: TGTGCCAGCAGACAAAGCGGGGCACCCACAGATACGCAGTATTTT.

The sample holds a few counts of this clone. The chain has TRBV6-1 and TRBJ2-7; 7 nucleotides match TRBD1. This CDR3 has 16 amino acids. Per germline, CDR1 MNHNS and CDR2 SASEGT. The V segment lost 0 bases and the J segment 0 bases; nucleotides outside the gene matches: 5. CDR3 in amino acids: CASSEAGTAFSYEQYF. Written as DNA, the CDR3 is TGTGCCAGCAGTGAAGCGGGGACAGCATTCTCCTACGAGCAGTACTTC.

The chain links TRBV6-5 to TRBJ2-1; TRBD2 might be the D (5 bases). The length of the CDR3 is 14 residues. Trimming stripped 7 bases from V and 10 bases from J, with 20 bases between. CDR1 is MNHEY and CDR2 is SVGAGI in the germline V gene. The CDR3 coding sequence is TGTGCCAGCAATACCCGGGATATATTTAACGAGCAGTTCTTC. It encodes CASNTRDIFNEQFF.

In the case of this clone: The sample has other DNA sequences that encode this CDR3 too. CDR3 sequence (DNA): TGCGCCAGCAGCTCTCAGACAGGGAACACTGAAGCTTTCTTT. This sequence encodes CASSSQTGNTEAFF. The V and J genes are TRBV5-1 and TRBJ1-1; D possibly corresponds to TRBD1 (6 bases). V lost 3 bases and J 1 base, leaving 10 bases between the germline ends. The germline CDR1 and CDR2 sequences are SGHRS and YFSETQ. The CDR3 runs to 14 residues.

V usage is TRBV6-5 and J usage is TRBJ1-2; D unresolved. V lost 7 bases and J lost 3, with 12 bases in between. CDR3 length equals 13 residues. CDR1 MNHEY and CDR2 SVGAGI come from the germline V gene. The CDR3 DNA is TGTGCCAGCACCCAGAGGCAGCACTATGGCTACACCTTC. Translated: CASTQRQHYGYTF.

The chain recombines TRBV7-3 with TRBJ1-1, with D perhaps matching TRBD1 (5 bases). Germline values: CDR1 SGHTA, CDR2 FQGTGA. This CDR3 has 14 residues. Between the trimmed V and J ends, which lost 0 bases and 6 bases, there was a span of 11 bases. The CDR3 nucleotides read TGTGCCAGCAGCTTAACCGGGGGTAGCTCTGAAGCTTTCTTT. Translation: CASSLTGGSSEAFF.

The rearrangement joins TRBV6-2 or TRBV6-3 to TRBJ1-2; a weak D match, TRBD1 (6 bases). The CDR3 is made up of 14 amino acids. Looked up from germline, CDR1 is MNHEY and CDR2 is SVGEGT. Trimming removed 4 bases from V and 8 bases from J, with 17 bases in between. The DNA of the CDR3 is TGTGCCAGCAGTTCCTCCGGACAGCCGGGAGGCTACACCTTC. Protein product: CASSSSGQPGGYTF.

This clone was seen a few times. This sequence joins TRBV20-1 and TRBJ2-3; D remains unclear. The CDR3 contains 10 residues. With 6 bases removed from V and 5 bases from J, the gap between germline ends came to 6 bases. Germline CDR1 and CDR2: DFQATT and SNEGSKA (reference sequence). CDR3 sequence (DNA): TGCAGTGCCTCTCTAGATACGCAGTATTTT. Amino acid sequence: CSASLDTQYF.

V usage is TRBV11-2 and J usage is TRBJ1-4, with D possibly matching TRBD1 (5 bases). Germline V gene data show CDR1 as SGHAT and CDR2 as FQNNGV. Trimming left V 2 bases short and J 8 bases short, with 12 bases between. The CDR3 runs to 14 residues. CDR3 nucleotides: TGTGCCAGCAGCTTATCCAGGGCGAACGAAAAACTGTTTTTT. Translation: CASSLSRANEKLFF.

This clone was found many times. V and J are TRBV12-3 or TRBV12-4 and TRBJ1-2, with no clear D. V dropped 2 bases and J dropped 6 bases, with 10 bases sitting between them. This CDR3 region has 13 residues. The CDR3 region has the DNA TGTGCCAGCAGTTTAACCAGAGGCGATGGCTACACCTTC. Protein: CASSLTRGDGYTF.

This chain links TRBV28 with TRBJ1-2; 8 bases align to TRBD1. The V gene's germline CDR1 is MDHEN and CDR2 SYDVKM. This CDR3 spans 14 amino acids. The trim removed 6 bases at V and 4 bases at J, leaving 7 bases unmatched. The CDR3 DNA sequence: TGTGCCAGCAGGGAAACGGGACAGGCCTATGGCTACACCTTC. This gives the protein CASRETGQAYGYTF.

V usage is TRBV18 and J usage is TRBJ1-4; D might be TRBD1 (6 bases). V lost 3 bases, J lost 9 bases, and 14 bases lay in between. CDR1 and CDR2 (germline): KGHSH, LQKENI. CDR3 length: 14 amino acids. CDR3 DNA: TGTGCCAGCTCACCGACCCTACAGGGCCAAAAACTGTTTTTT. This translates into CASSPTLQGQKLFF. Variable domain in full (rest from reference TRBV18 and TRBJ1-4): NAGVMQNPRHLVRRRGQEARLRCSPMKGHSHVYWYRQLPEEGLKFMVYLQKENIIDESGMPKERFSAEFPKEGPSILRIQQVVRGDSAAYFCASSPTLQGQKLFFGSGTQLSVL.

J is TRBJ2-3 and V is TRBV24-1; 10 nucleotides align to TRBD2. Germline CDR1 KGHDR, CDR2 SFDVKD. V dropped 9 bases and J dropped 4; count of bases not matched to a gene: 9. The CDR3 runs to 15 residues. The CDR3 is CATGASGGVADTQYF. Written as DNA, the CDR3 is TGTGCCACCGGGGCAAGCGGGGGGGTGGCAGATACGCAGTATTTT.

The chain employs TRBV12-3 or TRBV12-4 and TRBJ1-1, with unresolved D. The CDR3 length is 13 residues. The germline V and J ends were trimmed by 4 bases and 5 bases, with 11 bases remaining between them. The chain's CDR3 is CASSSDGWTEAFF. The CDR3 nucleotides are TGTGCCAGCAGTTCTGACGGGTGGACTGAAGCTTTCTTT.

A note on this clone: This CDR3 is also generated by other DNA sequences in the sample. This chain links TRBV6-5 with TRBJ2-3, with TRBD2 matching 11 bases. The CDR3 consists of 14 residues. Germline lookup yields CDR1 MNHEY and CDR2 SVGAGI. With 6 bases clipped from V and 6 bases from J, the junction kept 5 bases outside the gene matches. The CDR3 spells CASRLAGGLDTQYF. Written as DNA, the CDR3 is TGTGCCAGCAGGCTAGCGGGGGGCCTGGATACGCAGTATTTT.

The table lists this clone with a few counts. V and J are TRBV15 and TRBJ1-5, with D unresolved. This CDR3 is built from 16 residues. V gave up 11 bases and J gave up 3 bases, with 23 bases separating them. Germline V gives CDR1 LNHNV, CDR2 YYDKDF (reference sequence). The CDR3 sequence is CASTSDLSGPNQPQHF. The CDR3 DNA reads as TGTGCCTCGACCTCAGACCTCTCAGGCCCCAATCAGCCCCAGCATTTT.

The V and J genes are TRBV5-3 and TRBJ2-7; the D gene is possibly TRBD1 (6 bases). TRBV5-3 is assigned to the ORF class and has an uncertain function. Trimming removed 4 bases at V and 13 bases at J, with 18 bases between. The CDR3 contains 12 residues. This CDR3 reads CARSLMAGTSYF. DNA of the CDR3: TGTGCCAGAAGCCTGATGGCCGGGACAAGTTACTTC.

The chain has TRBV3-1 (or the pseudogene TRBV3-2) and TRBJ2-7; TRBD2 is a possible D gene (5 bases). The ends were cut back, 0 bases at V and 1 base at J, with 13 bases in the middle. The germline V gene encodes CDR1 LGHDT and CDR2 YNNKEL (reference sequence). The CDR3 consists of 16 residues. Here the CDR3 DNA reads TGTGCCAGCAGCCAAGATGGTCTAGCCTCATCCTACGAGCAGTACTTC. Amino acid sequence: CASSQDGLASSYEQYF.

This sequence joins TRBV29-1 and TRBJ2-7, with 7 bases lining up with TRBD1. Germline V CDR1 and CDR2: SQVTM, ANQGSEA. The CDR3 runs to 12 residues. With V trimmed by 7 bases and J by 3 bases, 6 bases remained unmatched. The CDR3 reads CSARGQFYEQYF. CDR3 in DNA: TGCAGCGCCCGGGGACAGTTCTACGAGCAGTACTTC.

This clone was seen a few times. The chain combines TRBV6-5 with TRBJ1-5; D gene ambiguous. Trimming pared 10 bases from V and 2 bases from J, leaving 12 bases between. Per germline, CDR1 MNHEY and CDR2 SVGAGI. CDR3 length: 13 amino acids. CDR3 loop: CATAEDGNQPQHF. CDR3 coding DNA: TGTGCCACTGCGGAGGATGGCAATCAGCCCCAGCATTTT.

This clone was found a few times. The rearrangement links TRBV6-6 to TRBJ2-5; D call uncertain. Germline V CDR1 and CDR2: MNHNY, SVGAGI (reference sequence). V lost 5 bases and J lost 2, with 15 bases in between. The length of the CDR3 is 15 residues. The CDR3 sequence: CASSQTESIQETQYF. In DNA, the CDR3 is TGTGCCAGCAGTCAGACGGAGTCTATTCAAGAGACCCAGTACTTC.

In DNA, the CDR3 is TGTGCCACCAGTGATGGGGGGAGGGGCCCCGGCACAGATACGCAGTATTTT. Protein product: CATSDGGRGPGTDTQYF. V and J are TRBV24-1 and TRBJ2-3; TRBD2 matches at 7 bases. Per germline, CDR1 KGHDR and CDR2 SFDVKD. The length of the CDR3 is 17 residues. J gave up 1 base and V 3 bases, and 9 bases lay outside the gene matches.

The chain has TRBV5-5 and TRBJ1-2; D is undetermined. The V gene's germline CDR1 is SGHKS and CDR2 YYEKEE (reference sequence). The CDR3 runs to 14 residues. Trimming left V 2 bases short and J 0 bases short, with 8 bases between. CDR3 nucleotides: TGTGCCAGCAGCTTAGTAGAAGCTAACTATGGCTACACCTTC. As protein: CASSLVEANYGYTF.

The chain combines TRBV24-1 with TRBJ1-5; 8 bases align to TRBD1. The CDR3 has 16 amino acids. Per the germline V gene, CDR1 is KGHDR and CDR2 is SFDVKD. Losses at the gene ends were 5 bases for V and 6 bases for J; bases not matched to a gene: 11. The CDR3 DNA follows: TGTGCCACCAGTGGGTACAGGGGGGGGTTCAGTCAGCCCCAGCATTTT. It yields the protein CATSGYRGGFSQPQHF.

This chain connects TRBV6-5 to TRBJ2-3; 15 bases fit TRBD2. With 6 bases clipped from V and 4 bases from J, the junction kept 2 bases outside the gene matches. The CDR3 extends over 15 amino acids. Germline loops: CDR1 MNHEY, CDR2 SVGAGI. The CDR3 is CASRGLAGGPDTQYF. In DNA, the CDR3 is TGTGCCAGCAGGGGACTAGCGGGGGGCCCAGATACGCAGTATTTT.

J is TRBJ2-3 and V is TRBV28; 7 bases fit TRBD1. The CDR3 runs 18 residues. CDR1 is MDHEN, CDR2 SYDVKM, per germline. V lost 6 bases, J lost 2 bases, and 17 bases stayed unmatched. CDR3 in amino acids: CASSSPLESGTVTDTQYF. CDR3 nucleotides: TGTGCCAGCAGCTCCCCACTCGAGTCCGGGACAGTCACAGATACGCAGTATTTT. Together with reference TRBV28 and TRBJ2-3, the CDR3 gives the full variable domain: DVKVTQSSRYLVKRTGEKVFLECVQDMDHENMFWYRQDPGLGLRLIYFSYDVKMKEKGDIPEGYSVSREKKERFSLILESASTNQTSMYLCASSSPLESGTVTDTQYFGPGTRLTVL.